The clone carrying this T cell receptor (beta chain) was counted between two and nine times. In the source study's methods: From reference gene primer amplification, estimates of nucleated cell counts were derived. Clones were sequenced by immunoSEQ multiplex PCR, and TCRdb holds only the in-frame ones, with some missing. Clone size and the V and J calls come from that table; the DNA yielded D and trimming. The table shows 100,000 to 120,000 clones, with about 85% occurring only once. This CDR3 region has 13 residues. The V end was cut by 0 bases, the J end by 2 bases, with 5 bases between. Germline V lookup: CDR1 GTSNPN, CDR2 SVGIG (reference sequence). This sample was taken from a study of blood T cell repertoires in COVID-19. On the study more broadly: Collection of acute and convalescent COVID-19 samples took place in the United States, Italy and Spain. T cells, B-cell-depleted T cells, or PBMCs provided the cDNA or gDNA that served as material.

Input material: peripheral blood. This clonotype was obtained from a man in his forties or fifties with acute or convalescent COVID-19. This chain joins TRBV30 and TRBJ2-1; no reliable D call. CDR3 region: CAWSVFAYNEQFF. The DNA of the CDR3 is TGTGCCTGGAGTGTTTTCGCCTACAATGAGCAGTTCTTC.